These 22 T cell receptor beta chains originate from one sample sequenced in a study of T cell changes during pregnancy in multiple sclerosis. The method was immunoSEQ multiplex PCR; TCRdb's version includes in-frame clones alone and lacks a portion of them. The table lists some 80,000 clones, about 95% of them singletons. The sample consisted of peripheral blood, taken in the third trimester of pregnancy. The receptors come from a female donor with multiple sclerosis, enrolled in a pregnancy study.

The chain carries TRBV2 and TRBJ2-3, with unresolved D. V was trimmed by 6 bases and J by 6 bases, leaving 10 bases between them. The CDR3 has 12 residues. Germline CDR1 SNHLY, CDR2 FYNNEI. The CDR3 region is CASSTLTDTQYF. The DNA of the CDR3 is TGTGCCAGCAGCACTCTAACGGATACGCAGTATTTT.

The chain recombines TRBV15 with TRBJ1-4, with D unclear. Trimming left V 5 bases short and J 0 bases short, with 10 bases between. The CDR3 covers 15 residues. Germline CDR1 LNHNV, CDR2 YYDKDF (reference sequence). CDR3 nucleotide sequence: TGTGCCACCAGCCCGCGGGCCTCAACTAATGAAAAACTGTTTTTT. Its translation is CATSPRASTNEKLFF.

The CDR3 DNA follows: TGTGCCAGCAGCCAAGAACTAGAGGCAGATACGCAGTATTTT. It codes for CASSQELEADTQYF. V gene TRBV4-2 combines with J gene TRBJ2-3, with a weak D call TRBD2 (5 bases). The CDR3 consists of 14 residues. Germline values: CDR1 LGHNA, CDR2 YNFKEQ. The V end was cut by 0 bases, the J end by 4 bases, with 8 bases between.

V is TRBV19 and J is TRBJ2-1, with 9 bases lining up with TRBD1. Germline V CDR1 and CDR2: LNHDA, SQIVND (reference sequence). Trimming removed 5 bases from V and 2 bases from J; junction bases left unmatched: 10. The CDR3 contains 17 residues. The CDR3 is CASSSRDRVLTYNEQFF. CDR3 sequence (DNA): TGTGCCAGTAGTTCCCGGGACAGGGTCCTTACCTACAATGAGCAGTTCTTC.

V is TRBV9 and J is TRBJ2-7; 10 bases align to TRBD2. The CDR3 runs 15 residues. Germline values: CDR1 SGDLS, CDR2 YYNGEE. V dropped 3 bases and J dropped 5; count of bases not matched to a gene: 8. The CDR3 region is CASSASGLAFDEQYF. CDR3 nucleotides: TGTGCCAGCAGCGCATCGGGACTAGCGTTCGACGAGCAGTACTTC.

The CDR3 protein is CASSDEASTDTQYF. The CDR3 coding sequence is TGTGCCAGCAGTGACGAAGCTAGCACAGATACGCAGTATTTT. The chain couples TRBV6-4 to TRBJ2-3; D not resolved. The V gene lost 2 bases and the J gene lost 0 bases, with 6 bases spanning the gap. CDR1 and CDR2 from the germline V gene are MRHNA and SNTAGT. This CDR3 is 14 amino acids long.

The genes are TRBV9 and TRBJ2-1, with TRBD2 matching 8 bases. Germline V CDR1 and CDR2: SGDLS, YYNGEE. This CDR3 spans 15 amino acids. The junction had 4 bases not matched to a gene; V was cut back by 3 bases and J by 2 bases. The CDR3: CASSAGGGTYNEQFF. CDR3 DNA sequence: TGTGCCAGCAGCGCAGGCGGGGGGACCTACAATGAGCAGTTCTTC.

This clone has a single count. The chain joins TRBV2 to TRBJ1-2; 8 nucleotides match TRBD1. CDR1 is SNHLY, CDR2 FYNNEI, per germline. J lost 0 bases, V lost 7 bases, and 10 bases had no gene match. The CDR3 length is 16 residues. The CDR3: CASTKAGGSPNYGYTF. The CDR3 DNA follows: TGTGCCAGCACAAAGGCAGGGGGCAGCCCTAACTATGGCTACACCTTC.

The rearrangement joins TRBV19 to TRBJ1-1; perhaps TRBD1 as D (5 bases). The CDR3 loop spans 14 amino acids. Germline loops: CDR1 LNHDA, CDR2 SQIVND (reference sequence). Trimming left V 5 bases short and J 3 bases short, with 13 bases between. The CDR3 coding sequence is TGTGCCAGTAGTGGACACGAAATGGACACTGAAGCTTTCTTT. Protein sequence: CASSGHEMDTEAFF.

The chain employs TRBV19 and TRBJ2-2; D perhaps matches TRBD2 (7 bases). CDR3 length: 17 amino acids. V gave up 2 bases and J gave up 6 bases, with 19 bases separating them. Germline CDR1 reads LNHDA; CDR2 reads SQIVND (reference sequence). The DNA of the CDR3 is TGTGCCAGTAGTATATGGGGGGGCAGAGGGGTGCCCGGGGAGCTGTTTTTT. Protein: CASSIWGGRGVPGELFF.

The chain couples TRBV5-1 to TRBJ2-7; the match to TRBD2 covers 9 bases. This CDR3 spans 15 amino acids. Trimming took 2 bases from V and 2 from J; bases not matched to a gene: 5. Germline assignment: CDR1 SGHRS and CDR2 YFSETQ. CDR3 loop: CASSFYSGGPYEQYF. The CDR3 DNA follows: TGCGCCAGCAGCTTCTATAGCGGGGGCCCCTACGAGCAGTACTTC.

The chain joins TRBV27 to TRBJ1-1, with 7 bases aligning to TRBD1. V lost 4 bases to trimming and J lost 2 bases; unmatched junction nucleotides: 4. Germline lookup yields CDR1 MNHEY and CDR2 SMNVEV (reference sequence). The CDR3 totals 14 residues. The CDR3 reads CASSSRDSNTEAFF. CDR3 nucleotides: TGTGCCAGCAGTTCTCGGGACAGTAACACTGAAGCTTTCTTT.

CDR3 loop: CASSLDVTSGGYEQFF. The CDR3 DNA sequence: TGTGCCAGCAGCTTAGATGTGACTAGCGGGGGGTATGAGCAGTTCTTC. V and J are TRBV7-2 and TRBJ2-1; 13 bases agree with TRBD2. The CDR3 length is 16 residues. V shed 1 base, J shed 8 bases, and the junction held 5 bases outside the gene matches. CDR1 SGHTA and CDR2 FQGNSA come from the germline V gene.

The chain joins TRBV27 to TRBJ2-7; no clear D gene. Trimming shortened V by 6 bases and J by 5 bases, and 11 bases separated the two germline ends. Looked up from germline, CDR1 is MNHEY and CDR2 is SMNVEV (reference sequence). CDR3 length: 12 amino acids. The CDR3 DNA is TGTGCCAGCAGCCCAAACATGGACGAGCAGTACTTC. Translation: CASSPNMDEQYF.

V and J are TRBV7-2 and TRBJ1-2; TRBD1 matches 8 bases. V lost 4 bases to trimming and J lost 5 bases; unmatched junction nucleotides: 6. The CDR3 runs to 14 residues. Germline-derived CDR1 and CDR2 are SGHTA and FQGNSA. The CDR3 sequence: CASSSPGQAYGYTF. CDR3 sequence (DNA): TGTGCCAGCAGCTCCCCGGGACAGGCGTATGGCTACACCTTC.

This chain joins TRBV19 and TRBJ2-6; D is unresolved. V was pared by 10 bases and J by 1 base, with 14 bases between. The length of the CDR3 is 15 residues. CDR1 and CDR2 (germline): LNHDA, SQIVND (reference sequence). CDR3 in amino acids: CATKRQLSGANVLTF. The CDR3 DNA reads as TGTGCCACCAAGAGGCAGCTTTCTGGGGCCAACGTCCTGACTTTC. Full variable domain (outside the CDR3, taken from reference TRBV19 and TRBJ2-6): DGGITQSPKYLFRKEGQNVTLSCEQNLNHDAMYWYRQDPGQGLRLIYYSQIVNDFQKGDIAEGYSVSREKKESFPLTVTSAQKNPTAFYLCATKRQLSGANVLTFGAGSRLTVL.

The rearrangement joins TRBV7-6 to TRBJ2-3; maybe TRBD2 (6 bases). The CDR3 is 16 amino acids. The ends were cut back, 4 bases at V and 2 bases at J, with 16 bases in the middle. CDR1 SGHVS and CDR2 FNYEAQ come from the germline V gene. The CDR3 sequence is CASSSGGFSATDTQYF. The CDR3 DNA follows: TGTGCCAGCAGCTCAGGAGGGTTTTCTGCCACAGATACGCAGTATTTT.

In this sample, this clone turned up once. The gene calls are TRBV15 and TRBJ2-7; possible D gene TRBD1, 6 bases. Per the germline V gene, CDR1 is LNHNV and CDR2 is YYDKDF (reference sequence). The CDR3 covers 16 residues. V lost 2 bases and J lost 3, with 17 bases in between. Here the CDR3 DNA reads TGTGCCACCAGCAGAAGTACCGGGACAACCAACTACGAGCAGTACTTC. This encodes CATSRSTGTTNYEQYF.

The genes are TRBV2 and TRBJ1-2; TRBD1 is a possible D gene (5 bases). This CDR3 has 15 amino acids. The V gene's germline CDR1 is SNHLY and CDR2 FYNNEI. V dropped 3 bases and J dropped 8 bases, with 19 bases sitting between them. The CDR3 reads CASSDDGQGVWGYTF. CDR3 DNA sequence: TGTGCCAGCAGTGATGATGGACAAGGAGTATGGGGCTACACCTTC. Complete variable domain (other parts from reference TRBV2 and TRBJ1-2): EPEVTQTPSHQVTQMGQEVILRCVPISNHLYFYWYRQILGQKVEFLVSFYNNEISEKSEIFDDQFSVERPDGSNFTLKIRSTKLEDSAMYFCASSDDGQGVWGYTFGSGTRLTVV.

The J gene is TRBJ2-7, the V gene TRBV7-3, with 12 bases identical to TRBD1. This CDR3 is 16 amino acids long. Trimming took 5 bases from V and 5 from J; bases not matched to a gene: 10. CDR1 and CDR2 from the germline V gene are SGHTA and FQGTGA. CDR3 in amino acids: CASSPLPGQGADEQYF. In DNA, the CDR3 is TGTGCCAGCAGCCCTCTCCCGGGACAGGGGGCGGACGAGCAGTACTTC.

The rearrangement joins TRBV13 to TRBJ2-2, with 10 bases identical to TRBD1. Germline values: CDR1 PRHDT, CDR2 FYEKMQ (reference sequence). The CDR3 spans 15 residues. Trimming cost V 3 bases and J 5 bases; bases outside gene matches: 3. The CDR3 loop reads CASSFRTGGTGELFF. CDR3 bases: TGTGCCAGCAGCTTCCGGACAGGGGGTACCGGGGAGCTGTTTTTT. The full variable domain, in which reference TRBV13 and TRBJ2-2 provide the parts outside the CDR3, is AAGVIQSPRHLIKEKRETATLKCYPIPRHDTVYWYQQGPGQDPQFLISFYEKMQSDKGSIPDRFSAQQFSDYHSELNMSSLELGDSALYFCASSFRTGGTGELFFGEGSRLTVL.

The rearrangement uses TRBV19 and TRBJ1-5, with 10 bases aligning to TRBD1. The junction had 6 bases not matched to a gene; V was cut back by 4 bases and J by 6 bases. The germline V gene has CDR1 LNHDA and CDR2 SQIVND (reference sequence). The CDR3 loop spans 15 amino acids. CDR3 sequence reads: CASSTTGGEGQPQHF. Here the CDR3 DNA reads TGTGCCAGTAGTACGACAGGGGGCGAGGGTCAGCCCCAGCATTTT.